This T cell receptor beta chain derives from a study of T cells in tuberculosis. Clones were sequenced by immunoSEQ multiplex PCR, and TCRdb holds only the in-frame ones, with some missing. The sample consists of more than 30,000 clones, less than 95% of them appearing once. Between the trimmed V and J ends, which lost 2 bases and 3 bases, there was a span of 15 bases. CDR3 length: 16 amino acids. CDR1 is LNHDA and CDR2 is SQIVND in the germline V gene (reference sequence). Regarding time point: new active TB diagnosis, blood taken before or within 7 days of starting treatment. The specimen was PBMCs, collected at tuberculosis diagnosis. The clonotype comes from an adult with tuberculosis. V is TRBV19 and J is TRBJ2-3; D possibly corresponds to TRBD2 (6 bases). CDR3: CASSISGRLGTDTQYF. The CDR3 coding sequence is TGTGCCAGTAGTATATCGGGGAGACTAGGGACAGATACGCAGTATTTT.